This T cell receptor beta chain appears in the sequencing data of a study of cytomegalovirus exposure and HLA in healthy donors. The study, taken as a whole, reports: Both high specificity and high sensitivity reportedly marked the classifier's diagnosis of cytomegalovirus status. Generally TCR sequences proved uncommon, though certain public TCRs appeared in numerous donors.

Generated by immunoSEQ multiplex PCR, the TCRdb table keeps only in-frame clones and is missing some. This sample has 150,000 to 200,000 clones, with approximately 86% found just once. CDR3 length: 16 amino acids. The germline V gene encodes CDR1 SQVTM and CDR2 ANQGSEA. Losses at the gene ends were 5 bases for V and 0 bases for J; bases not matched to a gene: 11. The donors formed part of the roughly 120-subject validation cohort, distinct from the approximately 670-subject first cohort. This clone was seen just once. Antigen: not known. The chain recombines TRBV29-1 with TRBJ1-1; 8 nucleotides line up with TRBD1. Sequenced sample: PBMCs. This TCR came from a man aged 25 to 40 in good health and CMV-seropositive. DNA for the CDR3: TGCAGCGTTCTAAGGACAGGGACTAACTTGAACACTGAAGCTTTCTTT. Its protein product is CSVLRTGTNLNTEAFF.